The present T cell receptor (beta chain) was sequenced within a study of T cell changes during pregnancy in multiple sclerosis. Libraries were prepared by immunoSEQ multiplex PCR; TCRdb keeps only in-frame clonotypes and omits some of them. Of about 55,000 clones in the sample, 85% to 90% were seen once. With 1 base removed from V and 0 bases from J, the gap between germline ends came to 10 bases. This CDR3 is built from 16 residues. Germline-derived CDR1 and CDR2 are SGHAT and FQNNGV. This clone was observed a single time. This chain uses TRBV11-2 with TRBJ2-4, with D tentatively TRBD2 (5 bases). This specimen consisted of CD4+ T cells from peripheral blood mononuclear cells, obtained in the first trimester of pregnancy. The receptor's source is a female donor with multiple sclerosis, enrolled in a pregnancy study. CDR3 amino acids: CASSLGAGLAKNIQYF. CDR3 nucleotide sequence: TGTGCCAGCAGCTTAGGTGCAGGACTAGCCAAAAACATTCAGTACTTC.